The 30 T cell receptor beta chains presented below share a single source sample, sequenced in a study of T cells after yellow fever vaccination. TCRdb reprocessed the 5' RACE reads with MiXCR, giving one entry per CDR3 protein. In the table there are a few hundred thousand distinct CDR3 sequences, over 5% of which are singletons. The specimen was PBMCs, collected 5 days after the yellow fever booster vaccination. These receptors originate from a man aged 25 to 40 who received the YFV17D yellow fever vaccine.

This clonotype showed up just a few times. The chain has TRBV5-5 and TRBJ1-3; 9 bases line up with TRBD1. The CDR3 is 16 residues long. The germline gives CDR1 SGHKS, CDR2 YYEKEE (reference sequence). Losses at the gene ends were 4 bases for V and 0 bases for J; bases not matched to a gene: 5. The CDR3 sequence: CASSPWTGASGNTIYF. As DNA, the CDR3 is TGTGCCAGCAGCCCCTGGACAGGGGCCTCTGGAAACACCATATATTTT.

This clonotype has more than one count but fewer than ten. The CDR3 DNA is TGCAGTGCACAGAGAAGGGCCGGGGAGCTGTTTTTT. It yields the protein CSAQRRAGELFF. The V gene is TRBV20-1, the J gene TRBJ2-2; D unclear. Germline values: CDR1 DFQATT, CDR2 SNEGSKA (reference sequence). Trimming took off 6 bases at V and 6 bases at J, with 11 bases between the two ends. The length of the CDR3 is 12 residues.

As regards this clonotype: One junction end disagrees with the germline gene, perhaps due to a read error. The genes are TRBV20-1 and TRBJ2-7, with 7 nucleotides matching TRBD2. CDR3 length: 11 amino acids. Germline V CDR1 and CDR2: DFQATT, SNEGSKA (reference sequence). DNA for the CDR3: TGCAGTGCTAGTTTACTAGCGAATGCCTTCTTC. This codes for CSASLLANAFF.

This clonotype showed up many times. The chain combines TRBV24-1 with TRBJ2-1; D could derive from TRBD1 or TRBD2 (5 bases each). Germline values: CDR1 KGHDR, CDR2 SFDVKD. This CDR3 spans 15 amino acids. V lost 4 bases, J lost 11 bases, and 20 bases lay in between. The CDR3 DNA follows: TGTGCCACCAGTGACGGCCGGGACCCGTTCTCACAGCAGTTCTTC. This codes for CATSDGRDPFSQQFF.

This clonotype was observed many times. The rearrangement joins TRBV7-2 to TRBJ2-3; a possible D gene is TRBD2 (6 bases). The ends were cut back, 8 bases at V and 2 bases at J, with 11 bases in the middle. From germline, CDR1 is SGHTA and CDR2 FQGNSA. The CDR3 covers 13 residues. The CDR3 protein is CASSGAYTDTQYF. The CDR3 DNA follows: TGTGCCAGCTCGGGAGCTTACACAGATACGCAGTATTTT.

This clonotype was seen only a few times. V usage is TRBV4-1 and J usage is TRBJ1-4; D unclear. This CDR3 comprises 15 residues. Per the germline V gene, CDR1 is MGHRA and CDR2 is YSYEKL. V was pared by 0 bases and J by 5 bases, with 10 bases between. The CDR3 loop is CASSQEGRSNEKLFF. CDR3 DNA sequence: TGCGCCAGCAGCCAAGAGGGTAGGAGCAATGAAAAACTGTTTTTT.

This clonotype was detected a few times. This sequence joins TRBV7-9 and TRBJ1-6; 8 nucleotides align to TRBD1. The germline CDR1 and CDR2 sequences are SEHNR and FQNEAQ (reference sequence). The CDR3 contains 16 residues. V trimming: 3 bases; J trimming: 10 bases; junction bases outside the gene matches: 11. The CDR3 spells CASSFIGQGLGSPLHF. In nucleotides, the CDR3 is TGTGCCAGCAGCTTCATCGGACAGGGACTGGGCTCACCCCTCCACTTT.

This clonotype was observed a handful of times. This rearrangement joins TRBV7-8 to TRBJ2-7; TRBD1 aligns across 12 bases. V lost 5 bases and J lost 6; bases outside the gene matches: 8. The length of the CDR3 is 15 residues. The germline V gene encodes CDR1 SGHVS and CDR2 FQNEAQ. DNA of the CDR3: TGTGCCAGCAGCGCAGGGACAGGGGGCGCGGGCGAGCAGTACTTC. It specifies CASSAGTGGAGEQYF.

The table lists this clonotype with a few counts. This sequence joins TRBV5-4 and TRBJ2-7, with D perhaps TRBD1 (6 bases). Germline assignment: CDR1 SGHNT and CDR2 YYREEE (reference sequence). V was trimmed by 6 bases and J by 4 bases, leaving 14 bases between them. The CDR3 runs 13 residues. The CDR3 region is CASTSGTKYEQYF. The CDR3 DNA follows: TGTGCCAGCACCTCGGGGACAAAGTACGAGCAGTACTTC.

This clonotype was seen at least ten times. The J gene is TRBJ2-5, the V gene TRBV11-2; weak D call: TRBD1 (6 bases). CDR3 length: 15 amino acids. CDR1 SGHAT and CDR2 FQNNGV come from the germline V gene. V lost 7 bases, J lost 1 base, and 16 bases lay in between. The CDR3 spells CASIRDTSPQETQYF. CDR3 nucleotide sequence: TGTGCCAGCATCCGGGACACCAGCCCCCAAGAGACCCAGTACTTC.

The chain uses TRBV9 and TRBJ1-2; perhaps TRBD1 as D (5 bases). The CDR3 totals 16 residues. V lost 0 bases, J lost 2 bases, and 14 bases lay in between. CDR1 and CDR2 from the germline V gene are SGDLS and YYNGEE. Written as DNA, the CDR3 is TGTGCCAGCAGCGTAGAGTCTGGGGCAGTCAACTATGGCTACACCTTC. Encoded protein: CASSVESGAVNYGYTF.

This clonotype was seen many times. The CDR3 sequence is CASSAYPGQAINEQFF. In DNA form, the CDR3 reads TGTGCCAGCAGCGCCTACCCGGGACAGGCCATCAATGAGCAGTTCTTC. J is TRBJ2-1 and V is TRBV9; 8 nucleotides match TRBD1. Germline V gives CDR1 SGDLS, CDR2 YYNGEE. The V and J ends lost 3 bases and 6 bases, in that order; junction bases with no gene match: 11. This CDR3 is 16 amino acids long.

The V and J genes are TRBV5-1 and TRBJ1-6, with TRBD1 identical over 8 bases. This CDR3 comprises 15 residues. Germline values: CDR1 SGHRS, CDR2 YFSETQ. With V trimmed by 4 bases and J by 7 bases, 7 bases remained unmatched. The CDR3 DNA follows: TGCGCCAGCAGCAGACAGGGGTTCAACAATTCACCCCTCCACTTT. Protein product: CASSRQGFNNSPLHF.

Only a few counts were recorded for this clonotype. The V and J genes are TRBV20-1 and TRBJ2-7; 16 bases agree with TRBD2. The germline CDR1 and CDR2 sequences are DFQATT and SNEGSKA (reference sequence). CDR3 length equals 17 residues. V lost 3 bases, J lost 4 bases, and 9 bases stayed unmatched. Written as DNA, the CDR3 is TGCAGTGCTAGGGGGGGACTAGCGGGAGGGATAGGTTACGAGCAGTACTTC. It translates to CSARGGLAGGIGYEQYF.

This clonotype has a handful of counts. The CDR3 region has the DNA TGTGCCAGCTCGACTCTGGGGGACACTGAAGCTTTCTTT. As protein: CASSTLGDTEAFF. The rearrangement uses TRBV12-3 or TRBV12-4 and TRBJ1-1; tentative D call: TRBD1 (5 bases). V lost 8 bases and J 3 bases, leaving 13 bases between the germline ends. CDR3 length: 13 residues.

There are many counts of this clonotype. Here the CDR3 DNA reads TGTGCCAGCAGTCCCCTAGCTGTTAGAGAGACCCAGTACTTC. Encoded protein: CASSPLAVRETQYF. J is TRBJ2-5 and V is TRBV12-3 or TRBV12-4; a possible D gene is TRBD2 (5 bases). Trimming stripped 5 bases from V and 4 bases from J, with 14 bases between. The CDR3 extends over 14 amino acids.

This clonotype has only a few counts. CDR3 region: CATLGPDPPAEQYF. The CDR3 DNA reads as TGTGCCACCCTGGGCCCGGACCCCCCGGCCGAGCAGTACTTC. The chain links TRBV10-3 to TRBJ2-7, with D hard to call. The CDR3 covers 14 residues. V was shortened by 10 bases and J by 6 bases, with 22 bases between the two germline ends. Germline V gives CDR1 ENHRY, CDR2 SYGVKD.

This rearrangement joins TRBV20-1 to TRBJ2-5, with D maybe TRBD2 (6 bases). CDR1 and CDR2 (germline): DFQATT, SNEGSKA (reference sequence). V lost 1 base and J 7 bases, leaving 28 bases between the germline ends. CDR3 length equals 18 residues. CDR3 sequence reads: CSARARRRDPNLIGTQYF. For the CDR3, the DNA is TGCAGTGCTAGAGCAAGGAGGAGGGACCCGAATTTGATAGGGACCCAGTACTTC.

The gene calls are TRBV20-1 and TRBJ2-5, with 7 bases matching TRBD1. This CDR3 spans 14 amino acids. Trimming cost V 1 base and J 4 bases; bases outside gene matches: 6. From germline, CDR1 is DFQATT and CDR2 SNEGSKA (reference sequence). DNA for the CDR3: TGCAGTGCTAGAGTAGGGACAGCCCGAGAGACCCAGTACTTC. Translated: CSARVGTARETQYF.

This clonotype was counted between two and nine times. The chain links TRBV18 to TRBJ2-3; D may be TRBD2 (5 bases). CDR1 is KGHSH, CDR2 LQKENI, per germline. V was trimmed by 4 bases and J by 1 base, leaving 15 bases between them. The CDR3 loop spans 16 amino acids. DNA for the CDR3: TGTGCCAGCTCACGGGAAGGACTCCAGGGCACAGATACGCAGTATTTT. Translating it yields CASSREGLQGTDTQYF. Full variable domain (remainder filled in from reference TRBV18 and TRBJ2-3): NAGVMQNPRHLVRRRGQEARLRCSPMKGHSHVYWYRQLPEEGLKFMVYLQKENIIDESGMPKERFSAEFPKEGPSILRIQQVVRGDSAAYFCASSREGLQGTDTQYFGPGTRLTVL.

Of note for this clonotype: Germline is not matched at one junction end, which may reflect a read error. The rearrangement joins TRBV3-1 to TRBJ1-4; unclear D gene. Germline loops: CDR1 LGHDT, CDR2 YNNKEL (reference sequence). The CDR3 is made up of 16 amino acids. The CDR3 DNA reads TGTGCCCGCAGCCCCGGACGACGCTCAACTAATGAAAAACTGTTTTTT. Protein: CARSPGRRSTNEKLFF.

Comments on this clonotype: At one end, the junction sequence differs from germline, possibly due to a read error. The V call is TRBV20-1, the J call TRBJ2-5; 8 nucleotides match TRBD1. The germline CDR1 and CDR2 sequences are DFQATT and SNEGSKA (reference sequence). CDR3 size: 16 residues. The CDR3 bases are TGCTGTGCCTCCCGCCTCGGACAGGGAAGGTCAGAGACCCAGTACTTC. Protein sequence: CCASRLGQGRSETQYF.

The rearrangement uses TRBV19 and TRBJ1-2; tentative D call: TRBD1 (6 bases). The germline V gene has CDR1 LNHDA and CDR2 SQIVND (reference sequence). The CDR3 has 14 residues. Trimming removed 3 bases at V and 8 bases at J, with 16 bases between. CDR3 sequence (DNA): TGTGCCAGTAGTATCGAACGACAGGCTCCAGGCTACACCTTC. Its translation is CASSIERQAPGYTF.

This clonotype was observed a handful of times. The V call is TRBV18, the J call TRBJ2-7; TRBD1 aligns across 7 bases. The length of the CDR3 is 14 residues. Germline V CDR1 and CDR2: KGHSH, LQKENI. Trimming removed 3 bases from V and 4 bases from J; junction bases left unmatched: 6. CDR3 bases: TGTGCCAGCTCACCGACAGGGAGCACGTACGAGCAGTACTTC. It codes for CASSPTGSTYEQYF.

This clonotype was detected ten times or more. The CDR3 sequence is CASSLDWTTSYEQYF. In nucleotides, the CDR3 is TGTGCCAGCAGCTTGGACTGGACTACCTCCTACGAGCAGTACTTC. V gene TRBV5-4 combines with J gene TRBJ2-7; D perhaps matches TRBD2 (6 bases). This CDR3 has 15 residues. Per the germline V gene, CDR1 is SGHNT and CDR2 is YYREEE (reference sequence). V lost 0 bases and J lost 0, with 10 bases in between.

In its sample, this clonotype was seen many times. The gene calls are TRBV7-9 and TRBJ2-5; possibly TRBD1 for D (5 bases). Per germline, CDR1 SEHNR and CDR2 FQNEAQ (reference sequence). V was shortened by 7 bases and J by 4 bases, with 13 bases between the two germline ends. The CDR3 is 13 amino acids. CDR3 nucleotides: TGTGCCAGCATCTCGTGGGGCGGAGAGACCCAGTACTTC. Its protein product is CASISWGGETQYF.

This chain connects TRBV20-1 to TRBJ2-2, with TRBD1 as a possible D gene (6 bases). Germline V gives CDR1 DFQATT, CDR2 SNEGSKA (reference sequence). V lost 6 bases to trimming and J lost 5 bases, with 10 bases between them. The CDR3 has 12 amino acids. The CDR3 protein is CSAAQGTGELFF. In nucleotides, the CDR3 is TGCAGTGCAGCGCAGGGGACCGGGGAGCTGTTTTTT.

There are many counts of this clonotype. The chain links TRBV6-2 or TRBV6-3 to TRBJ1-6, with a weak D call TRBD1 (5 bases). Germline CDR1 and CDR2: MNHEY and SVGEGT. Trimming shortened V by 6 bases and J by 0 bases, and 15 bases separated the two germline ends. The CDR3 extends over 17 amino acids. DNA for the CDR3: TGTGCCAGCAGACGGGACCCCGCGAGCTCCTATAATTCACCCCTCCACTTT. Translation gives CASRRDPASSYNSPLHF.

This clonotype was observed at least ten times. The rearrangement uses TRBV12-3 or TRBV12-4 and TRBJ2-3; D remains ambiguous. Trimming removed 4 bases at V and 1 base at J, with 6 bases between. This CDR3 has 13 residues. CDR3 sequence: CASSSAGTDTQYF. CDR3 in DNA: TGTGCCAGCAGTTCGGCGGGCACAGATACGCAGTATTTT.

This clonotype was detected many times. The gene calls are TRBV25-1 and TRBJ2-2, with 7 nucleotides matching TRBD2. The J segment lost 6 bases and the V segment lost 1 base, leaving 5 bases of the junction unmatched. The CDR3 is made up of 15 amino acids. The germline CDR1 and CDR2 sequences are MGHDK and SYGVNS. The CDR3 is CASSESSGIAGELFF. CDR3 nucleotides: TGTGCCAGCAGTGAATCAAGCGGGATTGCCGGGGAGCTGTTTTTT.